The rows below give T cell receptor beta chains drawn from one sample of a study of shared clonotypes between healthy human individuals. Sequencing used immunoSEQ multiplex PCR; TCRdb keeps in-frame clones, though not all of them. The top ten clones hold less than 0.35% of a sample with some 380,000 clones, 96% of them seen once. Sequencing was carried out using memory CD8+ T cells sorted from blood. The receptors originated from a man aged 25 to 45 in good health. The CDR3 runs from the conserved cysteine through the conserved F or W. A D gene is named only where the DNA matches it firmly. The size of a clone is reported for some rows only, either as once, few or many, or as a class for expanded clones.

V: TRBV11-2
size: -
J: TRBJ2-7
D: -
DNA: TGTGCCAGCAGCTTAGCGGGAGAGTACGAGCAGTACTTC
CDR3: CASSLAGEYEQYF

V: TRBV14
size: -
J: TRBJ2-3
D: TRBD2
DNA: TGTGCCAGCATAAGCGGGAGGCTTTCTAGCACAGATACGCAGTATTTT
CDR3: CASISGRLSSTDTQYF

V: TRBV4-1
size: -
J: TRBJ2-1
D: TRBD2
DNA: TGCGCCAGCAGCCATTGGCGGGAGTCCTACAATGAGCAGTTCTTC
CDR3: CASSHWRESYNEQFF

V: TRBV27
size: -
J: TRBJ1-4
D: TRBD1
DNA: TGTGCCAGCAGGTTACAGGGGGCGTCTGAAAAACTGTTTTTT
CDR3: CASRLQGASEKLFF

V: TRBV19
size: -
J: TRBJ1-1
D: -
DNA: TGTGCCAGTAGTAAAAGGAGGGGCTTGAACACTGAAGCTTTCTTT
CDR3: CASSKRRGLNTEAFF

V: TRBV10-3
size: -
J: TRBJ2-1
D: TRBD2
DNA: TGTGCCATCAGTGATTCGATTGGGAGGGTGACGTACAATGAGCAGTTCTTC
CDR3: CAISDSIGRVTYNEQFF

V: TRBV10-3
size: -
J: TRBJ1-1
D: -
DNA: TGTGCCATCAGTGAGTCGGAGGTGAACACTGAAGCTTTCTTT
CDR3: CAISESEVNTEAFF

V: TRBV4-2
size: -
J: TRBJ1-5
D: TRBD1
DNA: TGTGCCAGCAGCTCCCGACAGGGTAATCAGCCCCAGCATTTT
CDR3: CASSSRQGNQPQHF

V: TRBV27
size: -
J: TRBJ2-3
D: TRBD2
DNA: TGTGCCAGCAGTTCCACCCTGGAGGGTAGCGGGAGAGTGTCAGATACGCAGTATTTT
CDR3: CASSSTLEGSGRVSDTQYF

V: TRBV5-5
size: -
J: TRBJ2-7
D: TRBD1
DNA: TGTGCCAGCAGCCGGGGACAGGGGTCCTTTTTGGGAGAGCAGTACTTC
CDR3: CASSRGQGSFLGEQYF

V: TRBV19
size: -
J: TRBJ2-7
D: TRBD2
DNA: TGTGCCAGTAGTAGTCAACGGACTAGCGGCTACGAGCAGTACTTC
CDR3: CASSSQRTSGYEQYF

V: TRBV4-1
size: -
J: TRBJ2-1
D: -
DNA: TGCGCCAGCAGCCAAGAGGGGATTCTTCGAGGGTATGAGCAGTTCTTC
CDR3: CASSQEGILRGYEQFF

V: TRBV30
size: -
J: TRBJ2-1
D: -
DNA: TGTGCCGGGGGGCTAGGGGGCGGGAATGAGCAGTTCTTC
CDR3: CAGGLGGGNEQFF

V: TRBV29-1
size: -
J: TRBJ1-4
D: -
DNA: TGCAGCGTTGGCAGGGATGAAGGAACTAATGAAAAACTGTTTTTT
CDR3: CSVGRDEGTNEKLFF

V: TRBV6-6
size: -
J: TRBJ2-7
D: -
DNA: TGTGCCAGCAGTTACTCGGGCGGCGGCCACGTCTACGAGCAGTACTTC
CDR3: CASSYSGGGHVYEQYF

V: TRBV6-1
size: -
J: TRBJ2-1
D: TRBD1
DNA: TGTGCCAGCAGTGAGTGGGTAGGACAGGGTTATAGTACTGAGCAGTTCTTC
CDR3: CASSEWVGQGYSTEQFF

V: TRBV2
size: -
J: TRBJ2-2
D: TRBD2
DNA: TGTGCCAGCGAGGGAGGGAGTAGGACCGGGGAGCTGTTTTTT
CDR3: CASEGGSRTGELFF

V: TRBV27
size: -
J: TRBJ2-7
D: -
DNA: TGTGCCAGCAGTAACTACTACGAGCAGTACTTC
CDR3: CASSNYYEQYF

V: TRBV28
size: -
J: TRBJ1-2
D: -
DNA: TGTGCCAGCAGCACCGACAGGTGGCTAGGGGGCTACACCTTC
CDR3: CASSTDRWLGGYTF

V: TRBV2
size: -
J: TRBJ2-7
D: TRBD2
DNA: TGTGCCAGCACCAGAGAAAGCGGGAGAACCTACGAGCAGTACTTC
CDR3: CASTRESGRTYEQYF

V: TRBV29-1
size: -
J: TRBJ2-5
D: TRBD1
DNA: TGCAGCGTTGAAATACGGACAGGCGCTCAAGAGACCCAGTACTTC
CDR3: CSVEIRTGAQETQYF

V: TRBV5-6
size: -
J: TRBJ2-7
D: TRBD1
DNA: TGTGCCAGCAGCTTAAGGGACAGGGGGCTAAACGAGCAGTACTTC
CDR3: CASSLRDRGLNEQYF

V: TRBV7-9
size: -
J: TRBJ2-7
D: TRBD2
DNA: TGTGCCAGCAGCTTAGGGACTAGCGCCAGCTCCTACGAGCAGTACTTC
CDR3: CASSLGTSASSYEQYF

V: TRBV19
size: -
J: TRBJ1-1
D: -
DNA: TGTGCCAGTACCCTAGGGACGAAGACTGAAGCTTTCTTT
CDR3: CASTLGTKTEAFF

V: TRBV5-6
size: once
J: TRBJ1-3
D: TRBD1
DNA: TGTGCCAGCAGCTCGGGACAGGGACGGAACACCATATATTTT
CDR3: CASSSGQGRNTIYF

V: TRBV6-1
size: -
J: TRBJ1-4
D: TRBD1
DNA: TGTGCCAGCAGTGGCGGTACAGGGGGGGATCGGTTTAATGAAAAACTGTTTTTT
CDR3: CASSGGTGGDRFNEKLFF

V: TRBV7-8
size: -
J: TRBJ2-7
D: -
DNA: TGTGCCAGCAGCGCAAACCGGGACTCCTACGAGCAGTACTTC
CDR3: CASSANRDSYEQYF

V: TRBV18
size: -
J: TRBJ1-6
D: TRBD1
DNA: TGTGCCAGCTCACCCCGTCGGACAGGGGCAGGAAATTCACCCCTCCACTTT
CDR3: CASSPRRTGAGNSPLHF

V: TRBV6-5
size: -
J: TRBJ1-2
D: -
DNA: TGTGCCAGCAGCCCGACAGCTAACTATGGCTACACCTTC
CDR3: CASSPTANYGYTF

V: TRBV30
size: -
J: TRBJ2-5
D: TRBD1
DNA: TGTGCCTGGAGTGTACCCGCAGGGGGTATAGAGACCCAGTACTTC
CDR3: CAWSVPAGGIETQYF

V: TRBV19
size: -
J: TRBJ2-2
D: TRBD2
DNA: TGTGCCAGTAGTACCGCGGGAGCGGGAGGTTGGACCGGGGAGCTGTTTTTT
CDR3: CASSTAGAGGWTGELFF

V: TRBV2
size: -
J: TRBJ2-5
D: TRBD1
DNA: TGTGCCAGCAGTACCGGGACAGGCCAAGAGACCCAGTACTTC
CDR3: CASSTGTGQETQYF

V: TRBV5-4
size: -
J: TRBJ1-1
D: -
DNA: TGTGCCAGCAGCTTCAGGGGAGGGATCACTGAAGCTTTCTTT
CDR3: CASSFRGGITEAFF

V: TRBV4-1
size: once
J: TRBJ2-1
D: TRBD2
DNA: TGCGCCAGCAGGGGGAGCGGGAGGGCCGACAATGAGCAGTTCTTC
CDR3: CASRGSGRADNEQFF

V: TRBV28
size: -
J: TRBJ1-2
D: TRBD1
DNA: TGTGCCAGCAGACCCGGGACAGTGGGTGGCTACACCTTC
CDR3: CASRPGTVGGYTF

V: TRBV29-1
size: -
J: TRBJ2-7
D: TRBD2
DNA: TGCAGCGTTGTTTTGGCTAGCGGGGGGTACGAGCAGTACTTC
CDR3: CSVVLASGGYEQYF

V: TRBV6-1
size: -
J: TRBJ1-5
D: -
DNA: TGTGCCAGCAAGCAAAGCGTGGGGGATTATCAGCCCCAGCATTTT
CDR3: CASKQSVGDYQPQHF

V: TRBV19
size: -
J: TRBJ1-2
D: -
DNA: TGTGCCAGTAGTATCCTACTTCCGGGCCGGGCCTATGGCTACACCTTC
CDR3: CASSILLPGRAYGYTF

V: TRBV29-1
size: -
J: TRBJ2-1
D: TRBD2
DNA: TGCAGCGGTGGTCCGGACGGGAGGGCCGAAGAGCAGTTCTTC
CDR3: CSGGPDGRAEEQFF

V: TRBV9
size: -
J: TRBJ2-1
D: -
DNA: TGTGCCAGCAGCGTCGGACTCCCTTCCTACAATGAGCAGTTCTTC
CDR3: CASSVGLPSYNEQFF

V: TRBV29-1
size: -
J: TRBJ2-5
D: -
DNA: TGCAGCGTTCTGGGGGGTTTCCAAGAGACCCAGTACTTC
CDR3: CSVLGGFQETQYF

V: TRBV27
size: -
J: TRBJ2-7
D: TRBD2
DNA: TGTGCCAGCAGTTTAAGACCGGGGCTAGCGGGAGTATATGACGAGCAGTACTTC
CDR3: CASSLRPGLAGVYDEQYF

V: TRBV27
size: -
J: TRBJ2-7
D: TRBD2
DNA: TGTGCCAGCAGTTTCATAGCGGGGCCCTACGAGCAGTACTTC
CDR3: CASSFIAGPYEQYF

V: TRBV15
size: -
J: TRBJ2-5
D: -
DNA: TGTGCCACCAGCAGAGATCAAGAGACCCAGTACTTC
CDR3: CATSRDQETQYF

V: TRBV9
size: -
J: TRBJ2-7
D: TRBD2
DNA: TGTGCCAGCAGCGTAGAGGCGGGAGCAGCGGGCTACGAGCAGTACTTC
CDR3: CASSVEAGAAGYEQYF

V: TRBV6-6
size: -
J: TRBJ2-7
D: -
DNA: TGTGCCAGCAGCATGCAGGGCGAGCAGTACTTC
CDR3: CASSMQGEQYF

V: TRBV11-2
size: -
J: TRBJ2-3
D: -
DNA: TGTGCCAGCAGCTTAGATGGGGCAGGGATAGATACGCAGTATTTT
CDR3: CASSLDGAGIDTQYF

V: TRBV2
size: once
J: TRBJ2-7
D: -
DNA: TGTGCCAGCAGTGGCACCTCCTACGAGCAGTACTTC
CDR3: CASSGTSYEQYF

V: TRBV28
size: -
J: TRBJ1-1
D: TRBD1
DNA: TGTGCCAGCGAGACAGGGGGCACTGAAGCTTTCTTT
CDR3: CASETGGTEAFF

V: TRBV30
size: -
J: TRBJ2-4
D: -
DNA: TGTGCCTGGAGTGTCTTCGGACTAGCCAAAAACATTCAGTACTTC
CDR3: CAWSVFGLAKNIQYF

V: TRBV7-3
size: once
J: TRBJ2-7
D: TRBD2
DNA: TGTGCCAGCAGACACGCCCGGGGAGGGACCTACGAGCAGTACTTC
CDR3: CASRHARGGTYEQYF

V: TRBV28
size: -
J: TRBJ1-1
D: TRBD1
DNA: TGTGCCAGCAGGCGACAGGGGATGAACACTGAAGCTTTCTTT
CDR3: CASRRQGMNTEAFF

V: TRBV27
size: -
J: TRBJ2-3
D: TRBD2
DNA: TGTGCCAGCAGTGCTAGCGGGAGAAGCACAGATACGCAGTATTTT
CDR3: CASSASGRSTDTQYF